The T cell receptor beta chain described here comes from a study of OX40 agonist ivuxolimab in advanced cancers. Background on the study: Dosing consisted of intravenous ivuxolimab at 0.01 to 10 mg/kg every 2 weeks. Enrolled patients in dose escalation had cancers that were hepatocellular carcinoma, melanoma, renal cell or head and neck cancer. Study-wide findings and caveats: Averaged across samples, CD8+ T cells carried more expanded clones than CD4+ did.

With respect to this clone: What it binds is unknown.

Germline loops: CDR1 MDHEN, CDR2 SYDVKM. The ends were cut back, 5 bases at V and 4 bases at J, with 8 bases in the middle. The CDR3 covers 12 residues. Measured with immunoSEQ multiplex PCR; TCRdb has only the in-frame clones, and not every one. The repertoire consists of more than 80,000 clones, with more than 75% occurring once and the leading ten covering just under 2%. This chain connects TRBV28 to TRBJ1-2; tentatively, D is TRBD1 (5 bases). The sample was CD4+ or CD8+ T cells sorted from blood, taken in a trial of the OX40 agonist ivuxolimab. The receptor comes from an adult with an advanced solid tumor such as melanoma, head and neck, liver or kidney cancer. This chain's CDR3 is CASSMTVYGYTF. The DNA for the CDR3 is TGTGCCAGCAGTATGACAGTCTATGGCTACACCTTC.